A selection of T cell receptor beta chains follows, all from one sample in a study of glioma-infiltrating T cells. TCRdb re-derived calls from the multiplex PCR reads in MiXCR, one entry per CDR3 protein. This table holds about 140,000 distinct CDR3 sequences, roughly 43% found once. The sequencing input was glioma tissue, nonneoplastic brain tissue, or PBMCs (not recorded which). The receptors derive from a human donor with low-grade glioma or glioblastoma, undergoing nonglioma brain surgery, or in good health (not recorded which). Both conserved end residues are part of each CDR3. A D gene is named only where the DNA matches it firmly. Clone size is shown for a subset of rows, as once, few, many or a class of expanded clone.

V gene	D gene	J gene	clone size	CDR3 DNA	CDR3 protein
TRBV4-1	TRBD1	TRBJ2-1	NA	TGCGCCAGCAGCCAAGATCGGACAGGGACCACTGAGCAGTTCTTC	CASSQDRTGTTEQFF
TRBV20-1	NA	TRBJ2-3	NA	TGCAGTGCTAGAGATTGGGGATTCACAGATACGCAGTATTTT	CSARDWGFTDTQYF
TRBV20-1	NA	TRBJ1-2	NA	TGCAGTGCTAGAGATACCATGTATGGCTACACCTTC	CSARDTMYGYTF
TRBV20-1	NA	TRBJ1-1	few	TGCAGTGCTAGGAATTCAGGGACTGAAGCTTTCTTT	CSARNSGTEAFF
TRBV2	TRBD1	TRBJ1-1	NA	TGTGCCAGCAGGACTCAGCAGGGGGTGAGCACTGAAGCTTTCTTT	CASRTQQGVSTEAFF
TRBV12-3/TRBV12-4	NA	TRBJ2-3	NA	TGTGCCAGCAGTGAGGCCCGGGGGCTCACAGATACGCAGTATTTT	CASSEARGLTDTQYF
TRBV4-3	TRBD1	TRBJ1-1	few	TGCGCCAGCAGCCCCGGACAGGGGGCGAACACTGAAGCTTTCTTT	CASSPGQGANTEAFF
TRBV7-2	NA	TRBJ2-1	few	TGTGCCAGCAGCTTAGGCGCGGTGAATGAGCAGTTCTTC	CASSLGAVNEQFF
TRBV29-1	NA	TRBJ2-1	NA	TGCAGCGTTGAAGAGGGGCGTGAGCAGTTCTTC	CSVEEGREQFF
TRBV28	NA	TRBJ1-5	many	TGTGCCAGCGGCTTCAGTAGCAATCAGCCCCAGCATTTT	CASGFSSNQPQHF
TRBV7-2	NA	TRBJ1-1	many	TGTGCCAGCAGCCCCCACCAGAACACTGAAGCTTTCTTT	CASSPHQNTEAFF
TRBV27	TRBD1	TRBJ1-1	NA	TGTGCCAGCAGTCCCTTGGACAGGGGGACTGAAGCTTTCTTT	CASSPLDRGTEAFF
TRBV7-9	NA	TRBJ2-2	NA	TGTGCCAGCAGCAAAAGACAAATCACCGGGGAGCTGTTTTTT	CASSKRQITGELFF
TRBV19	NA	TRBJ1-5	NA	TGTGCCAGTAGTCAACGAGAAGGACAGCCCCAGCATTTT	CASSQREGQPQHF
TRBV4-1	NA	TRBJ1-1	NA	TGCGCCAGCAGCCAAGATCCGGGGACAGCTTTCTTT	CASSQDPGTAFF
TRBV2	TRBD2	TRBJ2-1	few	TGTGCCACAGCGGGGGAGTCCTACAATGAGCAGTTCTTC	CATAGESYNEQFF
TRBV7-9	NA	TRBJ1-1	many	TGTGCCAGCAGCTTACCGGGTACTGAAGCTTTCTTT	CASSLPGTEAFF
TRBV6-1	TRBD1	TRBJ1-2	NA	TGTGCCAGCAGTTCGGGACAGGAGGGCTACACCTTC	CASSSGQEGYTF
TRBV6-1	TRBD2	TRBJ2-3	few	TGTGCCAGCAGTGAAGCAGTAGCGGGAGGGCCAGATACGCAGTATTTT	CASSEAVAGGPDTQYF
TRBV6-4	NA	TRBJ1-1	many	TGTGCCAGCAGTGAACAGTTGAACACTGAAGCTTTCTTT	CASSEQLNTEAFF
TRBV20-1	NA	TRBJ2-1	NA	TGCAGTGCTAGGGAGGATGAGCAGTTCTTC	CSAREDEQFF
TRBV5-1	NA	TRBJ2-5	few	TGCGCCAGCAGAGTAATAGGGGACCTCCAAGAGACCCAGTACTTC	CASRVIGDLQETQYF
TRBV14	TRBD1	TRBJ1-1	few	TGTGCCAGCAGCCAAGTGCAGGGGGCGAACACTGAAGCTTTCTTT	CASSQVQGANTEAFF
TRBV2	NA	TRBJ1-4	NA	TGTGCCAGCAGTAAGCGACAGGCGACTAATGAAAAACTGTTTTTT	CASSKRQATNEKLFF
TRBV4-1	NA	TRBJ1-1	few	TGCGCCAGCAGCCAAGATGTAGGGAAAGCTTTCTTT	CASSQDVGKAFF
TRBV12-3/TRBV12-4	NA	TRBJ2-1	NA	TGTGCCAGCAGCCGCGACGGAAGCTCCTACAATGAGCAGTTCTTC	CASSRDGSSYNEQFF
TRBV6-1	NA	TRBJ1-6	few	TGTGCCAGCAGTGAAAACCACCGGACGGATTCACCCCTCCACTTT	CASSENHRTDSPLHF
TRBV27	TRBD1	TRBJ1-1	NA	TGTGCCAGCAGTTTACGACAGGGATGGAGCACTGAAGCTTTCTTT	CASSLRQGWSTEAFF
TRBV18	NA	TRBJ2-1	NA	TGTGCCAGCTCACCAGGACATCCACAGAGCTCCTACAATGAGCAGTTCTTC	CASSPGHPQSSYNEQFF
TRBV6-5	TRBD2	TRBJ2-3	NA	TGTGCCAGCAAGACTAGCGGGGGCACAGATACGCAGTATTTT	CASKTSGGTDTQYF
TRBV6-1	TRBD1	TRBJ1-2	NA	TGTGCCAGCAGGACCGGGACAGGGTGCACCTTC	CASRTGTGCTF
TRBV28	NA	TRBJ2-3	NA	TGTGCCAGCACTACTAGCACAGATACGCAGTATTTT	CASTTSTDTQYF
TRBV6-2/TRBV6-3	NA	TRBJ2-3	once	TGTGCCAGCAGTTACCTGCGGGGTGCTGATACGCAGTATTTT	CASSYLRGADTQYF
TRBV4-3	TRBD2	TRBJ2-1	few	TGCGCCAGCAGCCAGGGATCTGGACTAGGCGGGGCCAATGAGCAGTTCTTC	CASSQGSGLGGANEQFF
TRBV6-9	TRBD2	TRBJ2-3	few	TGTGCCAGCAGTTTTACCCAACAGACTAGCGGGAGAAACACAGATACGCAGTATTTT	CASSFTQQTSGRNTDTQYF